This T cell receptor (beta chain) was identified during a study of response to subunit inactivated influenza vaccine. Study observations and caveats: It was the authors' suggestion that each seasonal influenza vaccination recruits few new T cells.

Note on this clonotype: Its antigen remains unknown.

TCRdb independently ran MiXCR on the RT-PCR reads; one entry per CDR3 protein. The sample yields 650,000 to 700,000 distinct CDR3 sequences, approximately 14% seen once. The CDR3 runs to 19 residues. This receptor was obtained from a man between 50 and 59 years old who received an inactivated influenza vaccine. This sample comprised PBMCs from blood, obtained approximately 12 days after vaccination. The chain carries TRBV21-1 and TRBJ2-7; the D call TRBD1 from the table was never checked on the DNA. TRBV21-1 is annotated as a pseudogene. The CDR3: CASSAPPGSFHVSSYEQYF. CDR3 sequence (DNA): TGTGCCAGCAGCGCCCCCCCCGGGTCCTTCCACGTTAGCTCCTACGAGCAGTACTTC.